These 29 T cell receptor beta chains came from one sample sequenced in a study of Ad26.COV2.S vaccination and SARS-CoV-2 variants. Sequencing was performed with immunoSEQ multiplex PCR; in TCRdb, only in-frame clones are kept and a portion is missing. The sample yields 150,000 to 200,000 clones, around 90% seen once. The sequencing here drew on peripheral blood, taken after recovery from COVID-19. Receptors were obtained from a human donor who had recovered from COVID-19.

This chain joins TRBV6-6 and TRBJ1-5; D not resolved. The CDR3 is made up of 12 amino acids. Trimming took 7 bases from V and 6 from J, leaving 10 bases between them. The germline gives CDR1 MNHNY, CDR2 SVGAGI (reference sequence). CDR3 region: CASNVISQPQHF. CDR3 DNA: TGTGCCAGCAATGTGATTAGTCAGCCCCAGCATTTT.

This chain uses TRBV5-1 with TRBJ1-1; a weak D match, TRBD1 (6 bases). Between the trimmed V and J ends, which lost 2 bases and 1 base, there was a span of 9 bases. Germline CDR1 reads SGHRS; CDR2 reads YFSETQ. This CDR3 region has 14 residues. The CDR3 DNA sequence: TGCGCCAGCAGCTTCAGGGGACAGAACACTGAAGCTTTCTTT. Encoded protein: CASSFRGQNTEAFF. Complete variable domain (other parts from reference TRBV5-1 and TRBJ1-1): KAGVTQTPRYLIKTRGQQVTLSCSPISGHRSVSWYQQTPGQGLQFLFEYFSETQRNKGNFPGRFSGRQFSNSRSEMNVSTLELGDSALYLCASSFRGQNTEAFFGQGTRLTVV.

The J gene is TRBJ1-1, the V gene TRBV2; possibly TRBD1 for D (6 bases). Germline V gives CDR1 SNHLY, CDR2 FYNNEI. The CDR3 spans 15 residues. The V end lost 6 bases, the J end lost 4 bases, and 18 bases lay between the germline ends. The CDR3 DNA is TGTGCCAGCAGGGGCCGTGAGGGGGAGGTCACTGAAGCTTTCTTT. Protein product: CASRGREGEVTEAFF.

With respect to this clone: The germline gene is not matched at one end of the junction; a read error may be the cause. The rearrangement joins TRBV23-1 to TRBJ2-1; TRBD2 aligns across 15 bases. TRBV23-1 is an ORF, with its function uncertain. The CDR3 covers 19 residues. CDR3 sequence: CARSRPGLAGGGEYNEQFF. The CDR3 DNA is TGCGCCCGCAGTCGGCCGGGACTAGCGGGAGGAGGGGAGTACAATGAGCAGTTCTTC.

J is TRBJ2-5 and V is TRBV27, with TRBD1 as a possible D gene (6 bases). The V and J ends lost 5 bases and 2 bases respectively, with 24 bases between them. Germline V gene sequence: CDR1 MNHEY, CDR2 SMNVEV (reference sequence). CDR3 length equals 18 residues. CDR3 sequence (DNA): TGTGCCAGCAGTACCTACTTGCCCCCTCGGACAGCGCAAGAGACCCAGTACTTC. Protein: CASSTYLPPRTAQETQYF.

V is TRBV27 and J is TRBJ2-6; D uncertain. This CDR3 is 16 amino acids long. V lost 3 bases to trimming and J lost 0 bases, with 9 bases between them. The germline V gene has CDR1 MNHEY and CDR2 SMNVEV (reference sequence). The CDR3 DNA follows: TGTGCCAGCAGTTTTTCAGTATCCTCTGGGGCCAACGTCCTGACTTTC. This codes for CASSFSVSSGANVLTF.

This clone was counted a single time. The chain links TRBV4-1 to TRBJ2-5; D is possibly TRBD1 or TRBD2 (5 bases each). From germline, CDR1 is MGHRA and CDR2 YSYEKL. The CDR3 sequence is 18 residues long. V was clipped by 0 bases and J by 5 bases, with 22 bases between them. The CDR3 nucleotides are TGCGCCAGCAGCCAAGATGGGTCAGAGGGGAGAGAGGAGGAGACCCAGTACTTC. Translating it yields CASSQDGSEGREEETQYF.

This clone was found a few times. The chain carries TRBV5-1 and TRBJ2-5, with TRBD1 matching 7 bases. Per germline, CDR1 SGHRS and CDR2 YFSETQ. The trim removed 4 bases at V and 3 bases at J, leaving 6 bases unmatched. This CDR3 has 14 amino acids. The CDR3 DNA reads TGCGCCAGCAGCCCCTCGGGACAGAAAGAGACCCAGTACTTC. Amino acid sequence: CASSPSGQKETQYF.

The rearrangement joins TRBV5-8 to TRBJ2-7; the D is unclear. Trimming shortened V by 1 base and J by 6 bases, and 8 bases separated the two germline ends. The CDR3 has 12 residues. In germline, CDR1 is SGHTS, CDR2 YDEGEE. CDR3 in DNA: TGTGCCAGCAGCTTGTTTCTCTCCGAGCAGTACTTC. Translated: CASSLFLSEQYF. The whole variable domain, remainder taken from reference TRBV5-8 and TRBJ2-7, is EAGVTQSPTHLIKTRGQQATLRCSPISGHTSVYWYQQALGLGLQFLLWYDEGEERNRGNFPPRFSGRQFPNYSSELNVNALELEDSALYLCASSLFLSEQYFGPGTRLTVT.

Here the CDR3 DNA reads TGTGCCAGCAGTCCAGGGACAGGGGGTTGGGGCAATCAGCCCCAGCATTTT. This sequence encodes CASSPGTGGWGNQPQHF. This rearrangement joins TRBV27 to TRBJ1-5; 11 bases map to TRBD1. The germline V gene has CDR1 MNHEY and CDR2 SMNVEV (reference sequence). Trimming took 5 bases from V and 2 from J; bases not matched to a gene: 8. The CDR3 has 17 amino acids.

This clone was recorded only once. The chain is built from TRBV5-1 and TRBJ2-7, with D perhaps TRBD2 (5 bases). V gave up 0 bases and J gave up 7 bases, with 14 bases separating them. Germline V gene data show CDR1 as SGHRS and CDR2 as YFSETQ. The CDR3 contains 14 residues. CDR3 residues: CASSLVLAGLEQYF. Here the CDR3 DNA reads TGCGCCAGCAGCTTGGTTCTAGCCGGTCTGGAGCAGTACTTC.

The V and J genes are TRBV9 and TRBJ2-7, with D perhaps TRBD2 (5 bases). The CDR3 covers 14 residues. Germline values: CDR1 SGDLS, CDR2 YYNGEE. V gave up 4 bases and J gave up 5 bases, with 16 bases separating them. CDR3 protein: CASSPPGLKNEQYF. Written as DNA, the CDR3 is TGTGCCAGCAGCCCCCCAGGACTTAAGAACGAGCAGTACTTC.

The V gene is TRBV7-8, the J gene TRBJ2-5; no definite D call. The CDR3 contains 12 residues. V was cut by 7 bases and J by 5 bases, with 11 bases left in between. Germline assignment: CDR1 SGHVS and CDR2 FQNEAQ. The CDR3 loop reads CASTLSRETQYF. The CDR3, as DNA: TGTGCCAGCACCCTCTCCCGGGAGACCCAGTACTTC.

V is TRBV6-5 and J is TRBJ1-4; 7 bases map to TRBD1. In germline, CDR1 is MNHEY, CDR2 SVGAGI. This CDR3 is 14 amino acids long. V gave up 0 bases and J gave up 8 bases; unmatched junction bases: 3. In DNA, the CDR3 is TGTGCCAGCAGTTACTCAACAGGGGTAGAAAAACTGTTTTTT. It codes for CASSYSTGVEKLFF.

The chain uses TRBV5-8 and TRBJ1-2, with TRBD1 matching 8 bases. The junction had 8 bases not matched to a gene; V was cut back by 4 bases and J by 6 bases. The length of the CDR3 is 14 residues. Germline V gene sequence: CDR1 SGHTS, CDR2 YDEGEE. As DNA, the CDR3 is TGTGCCAGCAGCGGGAGACAGGGGAGAAATGGCTACACCTTC. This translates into CASSGRQGRNGYTF.

CDR3 sequence reads: CASSPNLAGVGEQYF. The DNA for the CDR3 is TGTGCCAGCAGCCCCAACCTAGCGGGAGTCGGCGAGCAGTACTTC. The chain has TRBV7-7 and TRBJ2-7; 10 positions match TRBD2. The CDR3 covers 15 residues. Germline CDR1 SSHAT, CDR2 FNYEAQ (reference sequence). V dropped 5 bases and J dropped 6; count of bases not matched to a gene: 10.

The CDR3, as DNA: TGTGCCAGCAGCTCTAACCTCGGGCTAGCGGGGGATGAGCAGTTCTTC. Protein product: CASSSNLGLAGDEQFF. The gene calls are TRBV5-8 and TRBJ2-1; 10 bases are a match to TRBD2. Germline lookup yields CDR1 SGHTS and CDR2 YDEGEE. This CDR3 has 16 residues. V was clipped by 3 bases and J by 8 bases; unmatched bases: 11.

The CDR3 reads CASSLEAGGSYEQYF. In DNA, the CDR3 is TGTGCCAGCAGCTTAGAAGCAGGGGGCTCCTACGAGCAGTACTTC. This chain uses TRBV11-3 with TRBJ2-7, with 7 bases aligning to TRBD1. Germline CDR1 reads SGHNT; CDR2 reads YENEEA. Trimming cost V 0 bases and J 0 bases; bases outside gene matches: 2. This CDR3 contains 15 residues.

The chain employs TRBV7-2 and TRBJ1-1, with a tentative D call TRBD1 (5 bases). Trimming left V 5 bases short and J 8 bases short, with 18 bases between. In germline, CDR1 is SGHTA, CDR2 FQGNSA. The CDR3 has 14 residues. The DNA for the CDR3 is TGTGCCAGCAGCCCTGATAGGGGCAATTCCGAAGCTTTCTTT. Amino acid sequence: CASSPDRGNSEAFF.

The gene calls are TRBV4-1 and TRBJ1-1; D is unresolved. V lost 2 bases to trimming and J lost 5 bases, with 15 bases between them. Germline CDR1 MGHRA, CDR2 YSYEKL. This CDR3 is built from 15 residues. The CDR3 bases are TGCGCCAGCAGCCAATCTGCGAGAGGTGGGACTGAAGCTTTCTTT. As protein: CASSQSARGGTEAFF.

CDR3 protein: CASSWWTGGNQPQHF. The DNA of the CDR3 is TGTGCCAGCAGCTGGTGGACAGGGGGTAATCAGCCCCAGCATTTT. This sequence joins TRBV6-5 and TRBJ1-5; TRBD1 matches 10 bases. With 6 bases clipped from V and 4 bases from J, the junction kept 6 bases outside the gene matches. Germline V CDR1 and CDR2: MNHEY, SVGAGI. This CDR3 region has 15 residues.

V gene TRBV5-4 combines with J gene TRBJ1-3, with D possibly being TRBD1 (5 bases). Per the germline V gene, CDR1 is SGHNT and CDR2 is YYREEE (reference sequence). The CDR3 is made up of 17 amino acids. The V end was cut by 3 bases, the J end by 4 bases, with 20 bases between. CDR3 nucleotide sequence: TGTGCCAGCAGCTCGGCCCCCAGGGAGAAACTCGGAAACACCATATATTTT. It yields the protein CASSSAPREKLGNTIYF.

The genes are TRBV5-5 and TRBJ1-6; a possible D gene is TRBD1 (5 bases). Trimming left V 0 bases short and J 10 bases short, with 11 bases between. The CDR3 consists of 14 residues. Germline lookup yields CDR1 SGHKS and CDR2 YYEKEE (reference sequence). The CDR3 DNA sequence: TGTGCCAGCAGCTTGGGGCAGGGAGCATCACCCCTCCACTTT. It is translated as CASSLGQGASPLHF.

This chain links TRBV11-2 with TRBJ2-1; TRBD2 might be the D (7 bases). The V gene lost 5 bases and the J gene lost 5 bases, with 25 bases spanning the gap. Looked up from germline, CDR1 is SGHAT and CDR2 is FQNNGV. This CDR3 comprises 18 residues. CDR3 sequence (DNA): TGTGCCAGCAGCGCGGTGGGGGGGCGGAAAAATTGGGACAATGAGCAGTTCTTC. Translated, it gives CASSAVGGRKNWDNEQFF.

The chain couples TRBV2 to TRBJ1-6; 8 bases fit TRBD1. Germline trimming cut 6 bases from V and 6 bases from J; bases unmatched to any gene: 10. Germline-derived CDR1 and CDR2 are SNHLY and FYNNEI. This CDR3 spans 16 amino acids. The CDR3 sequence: CASRTDRGSGNSPLHF. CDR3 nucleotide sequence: TGTGCCAGCAGGACCGACAGGGGAAGTGGTAATTCACCCCTCCACTTT.

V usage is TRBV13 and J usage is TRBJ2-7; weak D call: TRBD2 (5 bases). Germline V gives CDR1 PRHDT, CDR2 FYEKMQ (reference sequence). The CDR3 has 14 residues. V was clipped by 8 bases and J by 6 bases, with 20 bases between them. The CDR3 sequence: CASHRWASSPEQYF. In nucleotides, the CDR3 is TGTGCCAGCCATCGTTGGGCTAGCAGCCCCGAGCAGTACTTC.

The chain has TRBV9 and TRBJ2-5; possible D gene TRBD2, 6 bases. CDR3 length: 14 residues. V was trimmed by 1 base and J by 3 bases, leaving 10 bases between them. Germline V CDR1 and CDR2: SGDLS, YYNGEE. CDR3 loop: CASSVSTGEETQYF. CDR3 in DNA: TGTGCCAGCAGCGTATCAACGGGGGAAGAGACCCAGTACTTC.

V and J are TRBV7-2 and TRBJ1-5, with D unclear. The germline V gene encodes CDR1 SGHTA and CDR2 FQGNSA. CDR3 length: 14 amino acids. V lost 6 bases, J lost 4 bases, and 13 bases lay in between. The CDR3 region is CASSPRAGNQPQHF. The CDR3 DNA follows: TGTGCCAGCAGTCCCCGGGCAGGAAATCAGCCCCAGCATTTT. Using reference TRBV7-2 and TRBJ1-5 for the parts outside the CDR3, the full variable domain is GAGVSQSPSNKVTEKGKDVELRCDPISGHTALYWYRQSLGQGLEFLIYFQGNSAPDKSGLPSDRFSAERTGGSVSTLTIQRTQQEDSAVYLCASSPRAGNQPQHFGDGTRLSIL.

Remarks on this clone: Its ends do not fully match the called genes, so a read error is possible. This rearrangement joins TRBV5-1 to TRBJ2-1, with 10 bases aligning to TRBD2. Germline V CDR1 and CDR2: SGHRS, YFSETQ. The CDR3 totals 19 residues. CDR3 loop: CARSALGGSGGGSYNEQFF. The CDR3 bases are TGCGCCCGCAGCGCCCTCGGGGGCAGCGGGGGGGGATCCTACAATGAGCAGTTCTTC. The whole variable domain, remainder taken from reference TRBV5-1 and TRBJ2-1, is KAGVTQTPRYLIKTRGQQVTLSCSPISGHRSVSWYQQTPGQGLQFLFEYFSETQRNKGNFPGRFSGRQFSNSRSEMNVSTLELGDSALYLCARSALGGSGGGSYNEQFFGPGTRLTVL.